This TCR beta chain was documented in a study of cytomegalovirus exposure and HLA in healthy donors. Study-wide results and caveats: A missense DCLRE1C variant was associated with V- and J-gene trimming of TCR beta chains in a later analysis, and an independent cohort replicated the association. HLA alleles showed associations with 15,000 to 20,000 TCR beta sequences in a later analysis, at a 0.05 false discovery rate. Earlier analysis yielded a pattern in which most TCR beta V segments were productive about 90% or about 30% of the time.

PCR amplification relied on 60 Vbeta primers (plus 13 Jbeta primers). Profiled with immunoSEQ multiplex PCR; TCRdb holds only in-frame clones, not every one. This sample yields about 180,000 clones, of which around 80% are seen a single time; around 1.5% belongs to the top ten. This CDR3 has 13 amino acids. V lost 5 bases and J lost 12, with 18 bases in between. Looked up from germline, CDR1 is SEHNR and CDR2 is FQNEAQ (reference sequence). A word on this clone: The target antigen is unknown.

This sequence joins TRBV7-9 and TRBJ2-3; D is undetermined. Specimen: PBMCs. This clonotype was sampled from a man aged 18 to 29 in good health and CMV-seronegative. The CDR3 sequence is CASSRPLRPTQYF. DNA for the CDR3: TGTGCCAGCAGCCGGCCACTACGACCTACACAGTATTTT.